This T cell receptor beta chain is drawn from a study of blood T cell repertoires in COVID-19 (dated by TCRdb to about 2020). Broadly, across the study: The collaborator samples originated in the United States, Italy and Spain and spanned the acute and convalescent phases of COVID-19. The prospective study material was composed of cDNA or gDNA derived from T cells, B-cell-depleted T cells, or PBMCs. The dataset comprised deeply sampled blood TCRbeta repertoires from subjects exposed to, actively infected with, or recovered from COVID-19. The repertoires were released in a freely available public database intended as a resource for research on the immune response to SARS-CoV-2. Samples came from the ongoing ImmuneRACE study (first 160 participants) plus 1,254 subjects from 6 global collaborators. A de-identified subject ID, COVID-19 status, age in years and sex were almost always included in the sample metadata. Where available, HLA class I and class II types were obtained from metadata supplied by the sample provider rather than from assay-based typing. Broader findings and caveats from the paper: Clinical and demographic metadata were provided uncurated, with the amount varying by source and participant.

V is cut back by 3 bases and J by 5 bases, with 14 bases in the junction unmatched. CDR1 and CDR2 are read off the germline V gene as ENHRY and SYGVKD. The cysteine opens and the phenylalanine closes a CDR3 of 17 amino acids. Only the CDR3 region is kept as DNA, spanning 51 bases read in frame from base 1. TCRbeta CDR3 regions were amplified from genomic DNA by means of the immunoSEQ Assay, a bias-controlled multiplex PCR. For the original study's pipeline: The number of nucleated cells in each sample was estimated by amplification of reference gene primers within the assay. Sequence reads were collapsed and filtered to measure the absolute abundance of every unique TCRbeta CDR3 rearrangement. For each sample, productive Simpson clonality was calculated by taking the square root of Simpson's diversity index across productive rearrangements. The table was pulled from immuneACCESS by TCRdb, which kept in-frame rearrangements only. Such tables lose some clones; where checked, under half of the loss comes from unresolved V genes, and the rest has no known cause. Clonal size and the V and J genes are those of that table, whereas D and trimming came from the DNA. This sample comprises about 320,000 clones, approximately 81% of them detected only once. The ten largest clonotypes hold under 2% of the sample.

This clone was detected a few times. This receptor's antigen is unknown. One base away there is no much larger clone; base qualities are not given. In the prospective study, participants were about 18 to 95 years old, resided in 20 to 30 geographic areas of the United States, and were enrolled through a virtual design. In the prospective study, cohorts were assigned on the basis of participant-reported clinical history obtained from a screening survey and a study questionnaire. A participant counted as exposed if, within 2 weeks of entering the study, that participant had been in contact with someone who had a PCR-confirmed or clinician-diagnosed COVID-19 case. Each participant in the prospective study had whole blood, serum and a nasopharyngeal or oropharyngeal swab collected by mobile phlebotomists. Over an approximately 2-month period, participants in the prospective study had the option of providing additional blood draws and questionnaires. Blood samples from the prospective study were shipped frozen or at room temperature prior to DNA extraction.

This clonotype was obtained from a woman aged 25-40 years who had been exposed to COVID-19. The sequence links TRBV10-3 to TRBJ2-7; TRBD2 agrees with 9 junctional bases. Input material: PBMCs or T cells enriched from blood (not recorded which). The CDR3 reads CAISDSSGAGGTNEQYF. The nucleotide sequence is TGTGCCATCAGTGATAGTTCTGGAGCGGGAGGTACAAACGAGCAGTACTTC.